This is a list of T cell receptor beta chains from one sample in a study of brain T cells in children with intractable seizures. Measured with immunoSEQ multiplex PCR; TCRdb has only the in-frame clones, and not every one. The data hold a few hundred thousand clones, with 93% observed a single time. The sequencing used peripheral blood, collected around 5 months after surgery. The receptor set was obtained from a boy in the first two years of life with tuberous sclerosis and intractable seizures. Each CDR3 is given with its conserved first and last residue. A D gene is named only where the DNA matches it firmly. Rows may omit the clone size; those that give it use once, few, many or a size class.

V gene	J gene	D gene	clone size	CDR3 protein	CDR3 DNA
TRBV4-1	TRBJ2-3	TRBD1	NA	CASSQEGDRATDTQYF	TGCGCCAGCAGCCAAGAGGGGGACAGGGCCACAGATACGCAGTATTTT
TRBV12-3/TRBV12-4	TRBJ2-7	TRBD2	NA	CASSFGTSYEQYF	TGTGCCAGCAGTTTCGGGACTAGCTACGAGCAGTACTTC
TRBV9	TRBJ2-1	NA	NA	CASSVASRTYNEQFF	TGTGCCAGCAGCGTAGCAAGCCGCACTTACAATGAGCAGTTCTTC
TRBV6-6	TRBJ1-1	NA	NA	CASGAGTLNTEAFF	TGTGCCAGCGGTGCGGGGACCCTGAACACTGAAGCTTTCTTT
TRBV7-2	TRBJ2-1	TRBD2	NA	CASSLGWREGSYNEQFF	TGTGCCAGCAGCTTAGGGTGGCGGGAGGGCTCCTACAATGAGCAGTTCTTC
TRBV2	TRBJ2-2	NA	NA	CASSEANWGDTGELFF	TGTGCCAGCAGTGAAGCGAACTGGGGGGACACCGGGGAGCTGTTTTTT
TRBV6-5	TRBJ1-4	NA	NA	CASSYSSGGPPEKLFF	TGTGCCAGCAGTTACTCGAGCGGGGGGCCCCCTGAAAAACTGTTTTTT
TRBV7-9	TRBJ1-5	NA	NA	CASSLTGAFNQPQHF	TGTGCCAGCAGCTTAACCGGCGCCTTCAATCAGCCCCAGCATTTT
TRBV21-1	TRBJ1-3	NA	NA	CASSPTVGLAAVGNTIYF	TGTGCCAGCAGCCCTACCGTGGGCTTGGCTGCAGTAGGAAACACCATATATTTT
TRBV18	TRBJ1-3	TRBD1	NA	CASSPGQGAGNTIYF	TGTGCCAGCTCACCCGGACAGGGCGCTGGAAACACCATATATTTT
TRBV30	TRBJ2-5	NA	NA	CAWSIRLQETQYF	TGTGCCTGGAGTATCCGGCTACAAGAGACCCAGTACTTC
TRBV7-9	TRBJ1-5	NA	NA	CASSLSPGPQHF	TGTGCCAGCAGCTTAAGTCCGGGGCCCCAGCATTTT
TRBV7-2	TRBJ1-1	NA	NA	CASSSEEGSEAFF	TGTGCCAGCAGCTCCGAGGAGGGTTCTGAAGCTTTCTTT
TRBV11-3	TRBJ2-1	NA	NA	CASSLVGSRYNEQFF	TGTGCCAGCAGTCTAGTAGGGTCCAGGTACAATGAGCAGTTCTTC
TRBV6-1	TRBJ2-7	TRBD1	NA	CASSEAHYRGLEQYF	TGTGCCAGCAGTGAAGCGCACTACAGGGGGCTCGAGCAGTACTTC
TRBV14	TRBJ1-3	TRBD1	NA	CASSPADRGKKFSGNTIYF	TGTGCCAGCAGCCCGGCGGACAGGGGCAAGAAATTCTCTGGAAACACCATATATTTT
TRBV3-1/TRBV3-2	TRBJ1-2	NA	NA	CASSQAGVNYGYTF	TGTGCCAGCAGCCAAGCAGGTGTAAACTATGGCTACACCTTC
TRBV28	TRBJ1-3	NA	NA	CASFRTEIGNTIYF	TGTGCCAGCTTTAGAACAGAGATTGGAAACACCATATATTTT
TRBV7-3	TRBJ1-1	NA	once	CASSFRSNTEAFF	TGTGCCAGCAGCTTCAGGTCGAACACTGAAGCTTTCTTT
TRBV6-1	TRBJ1-6	NA	NA	CASSDKNSPLHF	TGTGCCAGCAGTGACAAGAATTCACCCCTCCACTTT
TRBV7-3	TRBJ1-2	TRBD1	NA	CASSFPDRGYGYTF	TGTGCCAGCAGCTTCCCGGACAGGGGCTATGGCTACACCTTC
TRBV5-1	TRBJ1-1	NA	once	CASRHWGRIKAFF	TGCGCCAGCAGGCATTGGGGCAGAATAAAAGCTTTCTTT
TRBV6-5	TRBJ2-1	NA	NA	CASTSLLYNEQFF	TGTGCCAGCACATCTCTCCTATACAATGAGCAGTTCTTC
TRBV5-1	TRBJ1-1	NA	NA	CASSLGPLGNTEAFF	TGCGCCAGCAGCTTGGGCCCGTTGGGAAACACTGAAGCTTTCTTT
TRBV27	TRBJ2-5	NA	NA	CASSLSLWAETQYF	TGTGCCAGCAGTTTATCATTGTGGGCGGAGACCCAGTACTTC
TRBV11-2	TRBJ2-7	NA	NA	CASSYLQVERYEQYF	TGTGCCAGCAGCTACCTACAGGTAGAACGTTACGAGCAGTACTTC
TRBV28	TRBJ2-1	TRBD2	NA	CATVGGSFDEQFF	TGTGCCACCGTTGGCGGGAGTTTCGATGAGCAGTTCTTC
TRBV6-5	TRBJ1-2	NA	NA	CASTDRVYGYTF	TGTGCCAGCACCGACAGAGTCTATGGCTACACCTTC
TRBV14	TRBJ2-1	TRBD2	NA	CASSQVPSGRWSAKVEQFF	TGTGCCAGCAGCCAAGTCCCTAGCGGGAGGTGGTCTGCCAAGGTTGAGCAGTTCTTC
TRBV9	TRBJ2-1	TRBD2	NA	CASSVGSSGVYNEQFF	TGTGCCAGCAGCGTAGGGTCTAGCGGAGTTTACAATGAGCAGTTCTTC
TRBV29-1	TRBJ1-1	NA	NA	CSGLEGGNTEAFF	TGCAGCGGCCTAGAAGGAGGGAACACTGAAGCTTTCTTT
TRBV5-1	TRBJ2-2	NA	NA	CASSLGGPGELFF	TGCGCCAGCAGTCTAGGGGGTCCCGGGGAGCTGTTTTTT
TRBV28	TRBJ2-2	TRBD1	NA	CASSLFFLTDRGSHGELFF	TGTGCCAGCAGTTTATTCTTTCTAACGGACAGGGGATCCCACGGGGAGCTGTTTTTT
TRBV6-1	TRBJ1-1	NA	NA	CASSAKGVGWENTEAFF	TGTGCCAGCAGTGCGAAGGGGGTGGGCTGGGAGAACACTGAAGCTTTCTTT
TRBV28	TRBJ1-5	NA	once	CASQRPPGQGQPQHF	TGTGCCAGCCAACGACCCCCGGGGCAGGGTCAGCCCCAGCATTTT
TRBV15	TRBJ2-7	TRBD1	once	CATSGRQGPYEQYF	TGTGCCACCAGCGGAAGACAGGGGCCCTACGAGCAGTACTTC
TRBV27	TRBJ1-2	NA	NA	CASSPLLGPGGYTF	TGTGCCAGCAGTCCCCTCCTCGGTCCCGGCGGCTACACCTTC
TRBV11-3	TRBJ2-1	NA	NA	CASSFAGRHNEQFF	TGTGCCAGCAGCTTCGCCGGGCGACACAATGAGCAGTTCTTC
TRBV2	TRBJ1-2	NA	NA	CASSEGIQGGYGYTF	TGTGCCAGCAGTGAAGGAATACAGGGTGGCTATGGCTACACCTTC
TRBV9	TRBJ2-5	TRBD2	NA	CASSDRTSQETQYF	TGTGCCAGCAGCGACCGGACTAGCCAAGAGACCCAGTACTTC